This T cell receptor beta chain was identified in a study of synovial regulatory T cells in juvenile arthritis. Turning to the study itself: One patient received methotrexate plus infliximab; one lacked treatment information.

Sequencing used immunoSEQ multiplex PCR; TCRdb keeps in-frame clones, though not all of them. With about 2,500 clones in the sample, the ten largest clones hold around 15%. By frequency, this clone is medium-sized. The target antigen is unknown. The CDR3 spans 13 residues. There is no recorded DNA. Per germline, CDR1 MNHNY and CDR2 SVGAGI (reference sequence). Synovial fluid was collected with matched peripheral blood from each patient with active arthritis. Patients had median age roughly 11 years, range roughly 2.3-22.9. Study-level results: Synovial Teff and blood CPL repertoires partially overlapped with iaTreg TCR repertoires, which were largely patient-private.

Material for sequencing was Treg cells from the synovium. V gene TRBV6-6 combines with J gene TRBJ1-2; TCRdb's D gene call, TRBD1, goes unchecked for lack of DNA. This clonotype was obtained from a donor younger than 30 with juvenile idiopathic arthritis. The CDR3 reads CASSYSGDYGYTF.